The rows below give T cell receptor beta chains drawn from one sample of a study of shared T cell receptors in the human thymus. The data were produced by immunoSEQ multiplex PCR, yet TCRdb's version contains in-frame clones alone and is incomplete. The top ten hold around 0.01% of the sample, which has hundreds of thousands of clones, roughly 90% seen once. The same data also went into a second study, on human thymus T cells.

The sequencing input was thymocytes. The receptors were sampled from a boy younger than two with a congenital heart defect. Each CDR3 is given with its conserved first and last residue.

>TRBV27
CASKGPGGCCNQPQHF
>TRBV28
CASSSKDRAAERGYNEQFF
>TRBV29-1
CSVAGTNSQETQYF
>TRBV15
CATSRDRLAGTGPYNEQFF
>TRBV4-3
CASSQGGISGLGSYNEQFF
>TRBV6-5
CASRPLGVGGVEQYF
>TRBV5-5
CASSSPRQGPYNEQFF
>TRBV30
CAWSVQATNYGYTF
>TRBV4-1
CASSQVGLRVRNEQFF
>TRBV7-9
CASSLKGWNSEQYF
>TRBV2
CASSDRRDSKNIQYF
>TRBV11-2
CASSYKRRNTGELFF
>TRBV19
CASSITSSTDTQYF
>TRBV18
CASSPSQGQETQYF
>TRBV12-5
CASGLVYTGRADTQYF
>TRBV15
CATSRGRLYTDTQYF
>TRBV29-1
CSVTGGGETQYF
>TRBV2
CASSGGGTDTQYF
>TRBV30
CAWSPTGVDGYTF
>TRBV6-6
CASSYGDGSSYEQYF
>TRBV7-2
CASSLALGGDGYTF
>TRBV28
CASSPQPASGIPFF
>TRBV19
CASSVVDRGYGYTF
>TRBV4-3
CASSQDGASHHMGGSVPDTQYF
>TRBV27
CASGNPRDRGPTNEKLFF
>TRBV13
CAGGQGAGELFF
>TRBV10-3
CAISKYRGETQYF
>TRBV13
CASSPNSEAGDEKLFF
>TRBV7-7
CASSSGLVFGELFF
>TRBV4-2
CASSQTSGNTGELFF
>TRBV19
CATRDSPSYNEQFF
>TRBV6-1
CASSDPFGGTHEQYF
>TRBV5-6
CASSLTWTGFGVGEQYF
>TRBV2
CASSDPRGWSGGSHTDTQYF
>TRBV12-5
CASGLGGGGYEQYF
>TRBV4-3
CASSQGLAETYNEQFF
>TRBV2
CASSEGQGKQPQHF
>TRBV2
CASRVQLARDIGEQYF
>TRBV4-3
CASSQDPVTDSNSYNSPLHF
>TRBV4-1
CASSQGKTSWFGSGELFF
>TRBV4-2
CASSHSLAGISTDTQYF
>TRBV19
CASSGGGSGNTIYF
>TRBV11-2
CASSFADYTLTGELFF
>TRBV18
CASSPSGVGQPQHF
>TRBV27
CASSTGDHEQYF